The rows below give T cell receptor beta chains drawn from one sample of a study of blood T cell repertoires in COVID-19. The protocol was immunoSEQ multiplex PCR, while the TCRdb copy is restricted to in-frame clones and leaves out a portion. The data hold about 91,000 clones, with about 90% observed a single time. Sequencing was performed on peripheral blood. Receptors originate from a man aged 70 or older with acute or convalescent COVID-19. CDR3s include the opening cysteine and the closing phenylalanine or tryptophan. The D gene is left open where the match is weak. Clone size is not always given. Where it is, it says once, few, many or a class for expanded clones.

d_call	v_call	j_call	clone_size	cdr3_aa	cdr3_nt
-	TRBV2	TRBJ1-2	-	CASKEVESYTF	TGTGCCAGCAAAGAGGTGGAATCCTACACCTTC
TRBD1	TRBV5-1	TRBJ2-1	-	CASSPDRVWFF	TGCGCCAGCAGCCCGGACAGGGTGTGGTTCTTC
-	TRBV15	TRBJ2-2	few	CATSSLRVTSNTGELFF	TGTGCCACCAGCAGTCTACGGGTTACCTCGAACACCGGGGAGCTGTTTTTT
-	TRBV5-6	TRBJ1-2	-	CASSTDSRYGYTF	TGTGCCAGCAGCACCGACAGTCGCTATGGCTACACCTTC
-	TRBV11-3	TRBJ2-3	-	CASSLSYWTESGGDTQYF	TGTGCCAGCAGCTTATCGTACTGGACAGAATCGGGTGGGGATACGCAGTATTTT
-	TRBV30	TRBJ2-1	-	CAWMRDNEQFF	TGTGCCTGGATGAGGGACAATGAGCAGTTCTTC
-	TRBV6-6	TRBJ2-2	once	CASSYSSVLTAGELFF	TGTGCCAGCAGTTACTCGAGTGTACTTACTGCCGGGGAGCTGTTTTTT
-	TRBV2	TRBJ1-1	-	CASSVGAGTEAFF	TGTGCCAGCAGTGTTGGCGCGGGGACTGAAGCTTTCTTT
-	TRBV6-1	TRBJ1-5	-	CASSVAGAAANQPQHF	TGTGCCAGCAGTGTAGCGGGGGCGGCTGCGAATCAGCCCCAGCATTTT
TRBD1	TRBV4-1	TRBJ1-1	once	CASSQAGQGNTEAFF	TGCGCCAGCAGCCAGGCCGGACAGGGGAACACTGAAGCTTTCTTT
-	TRBV5-6	TRBJ1-1	-	CASSLGARAFF	TGTGCCAGCAGCTTAGGAGCTAGAGCTTTCTTT
-	TRBV12-3/TRBV12-4	TRBJ2-5	-	CASSLGQSAGYF	TGTGCCAGCAGTTTGGGTCAATCTGCAGGGTACTTC
TRBD1	TRBV3-1/TRBV3-2	TRBJ1-2	-	CASSPGTGGGYGYTF	TGTGCCAGCAGCCCCGGGACAGGGGGCGGCTATGGCTACACCTTC
-	TRBV18	TRBJ2-6	-	CASSTTGSGANVLTF	TGTGCCAGCTCAACTACAGGGTCCGGGGCCAACGTCCTGACTTTC
-	TRBV5-1	TRBJ1-2	-	CASSPRAGDYGYTF	TGCGCCAGCAGCCCTCGGGCGGGGGACTATGGCTACACCTTC
TRBD1	TRBV4-1	TRBJ1-4	-	CASSQGPGTGGSPTNEKLFF	TGCGCCAGCAGCCAAGGTCCTGGGACAGGGGGATCTCCAACTAATGAAAAACTGTTTTTT
-	TRBV9	TRBJ1-5	-	CASSVAGEFHQPQHF	TGTGCCAGCAGCGTAGCCGGGGAATTTCATCAGCCCCAGCATTTT
-	TRBV19	TRBJ1-3	-	CASTKGASGNTIYF	TGTGCCAGTACCAAAGGGGCCTCTGGAAACACCATATATTTT
TRBD1	TRBV29-1	TRBJ2-1	-	CSVEDHTGGWNEQFF	TGCAGCGTTGAAGATCACACAGGGGGGTGGAATGAGCAGTTCTTC
TRBD2	TRBV9	TRBJ2-2	-	CASSVLADGGELFF	TGTGCCAGCAGCGTTCTAGCGGATGGCGGGGAGCTGTTTTTT
-	TRBV6-1	TRBJ1-3	-	CASSEFVGQISGNTIYF	TGTGCCAGCAGTGAATTCGTCGGACAGATCTCTGGAAACACCATATATTTT
-	TRBV3-1/TRBV3-2	TRBJ1-2	once	CASSQDLGQKGYTF	TGTGCCAGCAGCCAAGATCTTGGTCAGAAAGGCTACACCTTC
-	TRBV6-1	TRBJ1-1	once	CASSERGRGNTEAFF	TGTGCCAGCAGTGAAAGGGGGAGAGGGAACACTGAAGCTTTCTTT
-	TRBV5-4	TRBJ2-7	-	CASSLSDSSYEQYF	TGTGCCAGCAGCTTGAGCGACAGCTCCTACGAGCAGTACTTC
TRBD1	TRBV10-1	TRBJ1-1	-	CASSLGQGGTEAFF	TGCGCCAGCAGTTTGGGACAGGGAGGCACTGAAGCTTTCTTT
-	TRBV4-1	TRBJ2-3	-	CASSQEGSAGGTDTQYF	TGCGCCAGCAGCCAAGAGGGCTCAGCTGGCGGCACAGATACGCAGTATTTT